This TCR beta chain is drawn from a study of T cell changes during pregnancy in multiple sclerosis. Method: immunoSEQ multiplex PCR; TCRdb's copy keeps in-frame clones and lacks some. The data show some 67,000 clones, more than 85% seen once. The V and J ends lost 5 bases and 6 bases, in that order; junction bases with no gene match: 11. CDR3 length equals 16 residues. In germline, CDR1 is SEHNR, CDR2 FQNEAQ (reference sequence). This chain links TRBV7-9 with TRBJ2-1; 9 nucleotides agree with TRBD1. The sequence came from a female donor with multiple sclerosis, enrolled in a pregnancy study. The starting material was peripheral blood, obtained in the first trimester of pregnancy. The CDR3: CASSHLRDRVGNEQFF. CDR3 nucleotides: TGTGCCAGCAGCCATCTCCGGGACAGGGTCGGCAATGAGCAGTTCTTC.